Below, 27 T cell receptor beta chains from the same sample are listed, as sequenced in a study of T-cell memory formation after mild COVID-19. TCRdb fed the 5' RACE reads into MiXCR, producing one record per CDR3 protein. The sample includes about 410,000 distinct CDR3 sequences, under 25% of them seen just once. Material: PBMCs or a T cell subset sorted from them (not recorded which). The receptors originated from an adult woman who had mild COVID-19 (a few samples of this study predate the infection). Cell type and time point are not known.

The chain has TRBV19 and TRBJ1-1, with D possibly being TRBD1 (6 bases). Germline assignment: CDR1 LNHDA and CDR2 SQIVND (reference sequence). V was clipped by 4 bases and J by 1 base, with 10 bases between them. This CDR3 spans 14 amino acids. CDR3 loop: CASSRGGRNTEAFF. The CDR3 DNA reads TGTGCCAGTAGTAGAGGGGGACGGAACACTGAAGCTTTCTTT.

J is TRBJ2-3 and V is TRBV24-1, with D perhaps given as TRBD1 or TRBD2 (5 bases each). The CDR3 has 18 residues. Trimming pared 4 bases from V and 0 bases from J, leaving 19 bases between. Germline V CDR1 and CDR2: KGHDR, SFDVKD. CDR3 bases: TGTGCCACCAGTGACTACGGAGACGGGGCGACTAGCACAGATACGCAGTATTTT. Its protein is CATSDYGDGATSTDTQYF.

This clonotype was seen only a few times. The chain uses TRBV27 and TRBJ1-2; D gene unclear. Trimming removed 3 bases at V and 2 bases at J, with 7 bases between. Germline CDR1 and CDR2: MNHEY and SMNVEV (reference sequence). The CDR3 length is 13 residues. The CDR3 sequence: CASSLNGNYGYTF. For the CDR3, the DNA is TGTGCCAGCAGTTTGAACGGGAACTATGGCTACACCTTC.

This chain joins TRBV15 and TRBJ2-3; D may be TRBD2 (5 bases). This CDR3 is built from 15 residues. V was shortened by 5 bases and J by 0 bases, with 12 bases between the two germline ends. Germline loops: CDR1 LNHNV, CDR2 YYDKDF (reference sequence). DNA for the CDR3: TGTGCCACCAGCCGGAGGACGGAGAGCACAGATACGCAGTATTTT. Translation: CATSRRTESTDTQYF.

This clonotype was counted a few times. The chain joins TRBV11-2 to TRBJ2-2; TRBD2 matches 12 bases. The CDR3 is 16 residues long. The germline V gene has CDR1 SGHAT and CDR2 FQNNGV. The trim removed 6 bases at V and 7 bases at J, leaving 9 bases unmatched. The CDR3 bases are TGTGCCAGCAGGGAAGGACTAGCGGGATTAGGCGGGGAGCTGTTTTTT. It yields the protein CASREGLAGLGGELFF. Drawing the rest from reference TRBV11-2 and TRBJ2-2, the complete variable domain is EAGVAQSPRYKIIEKRQSVAFWCNPISGHATLYWYQQILGQGPKLLIQFQNNGVVDDSQLPKDRFSAERLKGVDSTLKIQPAKLEDSAVYLCASREGLAGLGGELFFGEGSRLTVL.

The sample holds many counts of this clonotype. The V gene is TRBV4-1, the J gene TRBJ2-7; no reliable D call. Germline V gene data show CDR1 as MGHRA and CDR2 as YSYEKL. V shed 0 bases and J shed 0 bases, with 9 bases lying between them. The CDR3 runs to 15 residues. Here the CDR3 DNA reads TGCGCCAGCAGCCAAGATTGGACGCCCTCCTACGAGCAGTACTTC. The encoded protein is CASSQDWTPSYEQYF.

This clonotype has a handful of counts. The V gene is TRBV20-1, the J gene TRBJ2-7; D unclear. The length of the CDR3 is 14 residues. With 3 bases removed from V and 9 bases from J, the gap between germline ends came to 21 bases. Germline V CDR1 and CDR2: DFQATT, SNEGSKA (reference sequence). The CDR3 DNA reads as TGCAGTGCTAGTTTAGGTCAAGCAATCTTAATGCAGTACTTC. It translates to CSASLGQAILMQYF.

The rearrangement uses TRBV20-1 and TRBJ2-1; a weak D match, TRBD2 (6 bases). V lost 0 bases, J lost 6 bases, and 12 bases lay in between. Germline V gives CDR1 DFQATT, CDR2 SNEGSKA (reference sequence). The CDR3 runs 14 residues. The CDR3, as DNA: TGCAGTGCTAGAGACCCGACTAGGATCAATGAGCAGTTCTTC. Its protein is CSARDPTRINEQFF.

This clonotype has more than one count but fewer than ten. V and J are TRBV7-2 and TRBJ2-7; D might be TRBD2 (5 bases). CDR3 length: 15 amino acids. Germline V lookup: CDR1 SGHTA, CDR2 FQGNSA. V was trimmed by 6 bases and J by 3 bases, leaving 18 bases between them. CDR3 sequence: CASSPRHGVIYEQYF. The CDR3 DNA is TGTGCCAGCAGTCCTCGACACGGGGTTATCTACGAGCAGTACTTC.

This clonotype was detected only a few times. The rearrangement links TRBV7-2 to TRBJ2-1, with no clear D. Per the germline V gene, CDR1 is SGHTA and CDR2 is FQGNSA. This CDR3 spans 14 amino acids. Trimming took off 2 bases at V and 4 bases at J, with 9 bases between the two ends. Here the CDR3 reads CASSLNRVYNEQFF. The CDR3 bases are TGTGCCAGCAGCTTAAATAGGGTTTACAATGAGCAGTTCTTC.

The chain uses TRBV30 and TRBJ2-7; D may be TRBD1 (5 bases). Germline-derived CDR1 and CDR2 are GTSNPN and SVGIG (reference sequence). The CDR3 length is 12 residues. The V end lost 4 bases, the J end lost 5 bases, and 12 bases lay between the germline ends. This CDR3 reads CAWNLQGNEQYF. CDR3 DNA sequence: TGTGCCTGGAACCTTCAGGGAAACGAGCAGTACTTC.

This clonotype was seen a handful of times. This chain's CDR3 is CASSPGTSGGSTGQYF. CDR3 sequence (DNA): TGTGCCAGCAGCCCGGGGACTAGCGGGGGGTCAACAGGCCAGTACTTC. The chain uses TRBV11-2 and TRBJ2-5; 15 bases are a match to TRBD2. Germline V gene sequence: CDR1 SGHAT, CDR2 FQNNGV. This CDR3 has 16 residues. V gave up 5 bases and J gave up 10 bases; unmatched junction bases: 11.

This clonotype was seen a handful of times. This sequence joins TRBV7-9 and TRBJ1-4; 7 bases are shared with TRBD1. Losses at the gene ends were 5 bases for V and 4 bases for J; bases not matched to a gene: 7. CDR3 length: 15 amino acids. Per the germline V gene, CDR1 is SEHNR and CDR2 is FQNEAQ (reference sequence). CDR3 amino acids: CASSHVTGSNEKLFF. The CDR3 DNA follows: TGTGCCAGCAGCCATGTGACAGGGAGTAATGAAAAACTGTTTTTT.

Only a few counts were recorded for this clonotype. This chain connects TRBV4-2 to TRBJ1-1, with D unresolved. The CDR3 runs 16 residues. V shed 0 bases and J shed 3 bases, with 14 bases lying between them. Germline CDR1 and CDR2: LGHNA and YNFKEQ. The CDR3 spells CASSQDWAAADTEAFF. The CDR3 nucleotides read TGTGCCAGCAGCCAAGATTGGGCCGCCGCGGACACTGAAGCTTTCTTT.

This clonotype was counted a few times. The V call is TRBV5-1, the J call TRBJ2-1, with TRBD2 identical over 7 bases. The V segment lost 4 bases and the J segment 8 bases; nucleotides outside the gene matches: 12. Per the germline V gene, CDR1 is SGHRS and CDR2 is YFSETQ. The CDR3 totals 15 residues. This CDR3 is CASSESGTDSDEQFF. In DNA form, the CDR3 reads TGCGCCAGCAGCGAAAGCGGGACCGATAGTGATGAGCAGTTCTTC. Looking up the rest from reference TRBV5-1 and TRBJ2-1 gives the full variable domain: KAGVTQTPRYLIKTRGQQVTLSCSPISGHRSVSWYQQTPGQGLQFLFEYFSETQRNKGNFPGRFSGRQFSNSRSEMNVSTLELGDSALYLCASSESGTDSDEQFFGPGTRLTVL.

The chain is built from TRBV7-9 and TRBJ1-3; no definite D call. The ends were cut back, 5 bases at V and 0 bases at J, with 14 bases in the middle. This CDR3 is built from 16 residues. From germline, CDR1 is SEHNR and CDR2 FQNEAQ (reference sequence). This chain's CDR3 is CASSPTSPSSGNTIYF. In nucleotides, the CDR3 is TGTGCCAGCAGCCCAACCAGCCCATCCTCTGGAAACACCATATATTTT.

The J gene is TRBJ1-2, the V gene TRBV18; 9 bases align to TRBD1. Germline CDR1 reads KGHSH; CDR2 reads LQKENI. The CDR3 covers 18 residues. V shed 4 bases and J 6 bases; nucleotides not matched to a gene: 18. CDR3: CASSLLLGRQGETHGYTF. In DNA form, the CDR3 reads TGTGCCAGCTCACTCCTACTCGGGAGACAGGGGGAGACGCATGGCTACACCTTC.

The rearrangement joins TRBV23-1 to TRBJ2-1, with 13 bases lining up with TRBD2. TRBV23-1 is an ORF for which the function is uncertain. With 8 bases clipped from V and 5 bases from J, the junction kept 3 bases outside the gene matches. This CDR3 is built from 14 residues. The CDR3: CASDGLAGDNEQFF. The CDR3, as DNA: TGCGCCAGCGATGGACTAGCGGGAGACAATGAGCAGTTCTTC.

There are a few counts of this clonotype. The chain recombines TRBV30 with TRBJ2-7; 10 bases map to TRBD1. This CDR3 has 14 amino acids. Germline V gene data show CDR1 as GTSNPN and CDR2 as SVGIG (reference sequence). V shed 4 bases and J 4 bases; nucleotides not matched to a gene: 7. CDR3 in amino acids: CAWTSGTGVYEQYF. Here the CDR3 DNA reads TGTGCCTGGACCTCCGGGACAGGGGTATACGAGCAGTACTTC.

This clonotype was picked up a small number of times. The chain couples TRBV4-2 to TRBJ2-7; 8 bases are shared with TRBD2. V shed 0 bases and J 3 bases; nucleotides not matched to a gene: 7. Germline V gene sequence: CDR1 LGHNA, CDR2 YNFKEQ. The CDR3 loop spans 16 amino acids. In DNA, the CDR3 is TGTGCCAGCAGCCAAGAGGAACTAGCGGACAGCTACGAGCAGTACTTC. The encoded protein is CASSQEELADSYEQYF.

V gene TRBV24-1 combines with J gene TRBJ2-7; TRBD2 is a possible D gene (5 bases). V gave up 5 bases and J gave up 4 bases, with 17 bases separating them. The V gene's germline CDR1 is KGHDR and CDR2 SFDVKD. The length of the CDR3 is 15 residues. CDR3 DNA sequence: TGTGCCACCAGTGCAGCAGCAAGCTCGGGGTACGAGCAGTACTTC. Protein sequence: CATSAAASSGYEQYF.

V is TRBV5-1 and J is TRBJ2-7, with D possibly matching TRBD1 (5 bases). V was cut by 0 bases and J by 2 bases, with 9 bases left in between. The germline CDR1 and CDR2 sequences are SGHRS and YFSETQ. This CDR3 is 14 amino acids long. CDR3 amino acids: CASSLGLGAYEQYF. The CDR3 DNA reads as TGCGCCAGCAGCTTGGGGCTAGGGGCCTACGAGCAGTACTTC.

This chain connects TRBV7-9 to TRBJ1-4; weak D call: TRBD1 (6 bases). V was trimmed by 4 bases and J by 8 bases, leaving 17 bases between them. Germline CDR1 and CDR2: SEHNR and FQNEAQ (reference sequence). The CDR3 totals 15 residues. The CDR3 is CASSSQTGRKEKLFF. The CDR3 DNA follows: TGTGCCAGCAGCTCCCAAACAGGGCGCAAGGAAAAACTGTTTTTT.

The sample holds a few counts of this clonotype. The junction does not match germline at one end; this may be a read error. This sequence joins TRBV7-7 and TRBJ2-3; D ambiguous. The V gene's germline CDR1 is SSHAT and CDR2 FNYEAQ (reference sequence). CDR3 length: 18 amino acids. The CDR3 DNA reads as TGTGCTAGCAGCTTAGGAGAGAATAGGGTGTCCGGCACAGATACGCAGTATTTT. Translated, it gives CASSLGENRVSGTDTQYF.

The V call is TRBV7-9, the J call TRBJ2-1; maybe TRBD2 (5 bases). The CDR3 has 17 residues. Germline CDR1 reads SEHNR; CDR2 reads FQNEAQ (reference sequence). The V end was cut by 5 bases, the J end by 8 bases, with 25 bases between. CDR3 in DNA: TGTGCCAGCAGCGATCGACGGGCCCGGGGAAGCTTCGATGAGCAGTTCTTC. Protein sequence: CASSDRRARGSFDEQFF.

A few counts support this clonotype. The CDR3 sequence: CASSAPGTRRANEQFF. CDR3 sequence (DNA): TGTGCCAGCAGCGCACCCGGGACTAGGAGGGCCAATGAGCAGTTCTTC. V gene TRBV7-2 combines with J gene TRBJ2-1; 8 bases are a match to TRBD2. This CDR3 spans 16 amino acids. In germline, CDR1 is SGHTA, CDR2 FQGNSA. Trimming cost V 5 bases and J 6 bases; bases outside gene matches: 12.

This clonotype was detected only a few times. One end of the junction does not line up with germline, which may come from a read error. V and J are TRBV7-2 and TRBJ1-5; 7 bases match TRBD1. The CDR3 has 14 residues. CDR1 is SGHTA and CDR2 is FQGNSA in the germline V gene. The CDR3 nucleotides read TGTGCCAGCAACTCACAGGGGTTGCGTCAGCCCCAGAATTTT. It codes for CASNSQGLRQPQNF.